This record looks at one TCR beta chain sequence and its context. Its antigen specificity is not known. Base-call qualities are not available, and no considerably larger clone is one nucleotide away. The entry originates in a study of CD8 T cells in Susac syndrome (dated by TCRdb to the late 2010s). For context, the study as a whole: Whether CD8+ T cell activation and differentiation in Susac syndrome was antigen driven was tested using repertoire sequencing. The clonality of the CD8+ T cell repertoire was compared across approximately 12 healthy donors, roughly 14 Susac syndrome patients and 15 multiple sclerosis patients. What the authors observed across the whole study: The number of individuals in the TCR sequencing and HLA analysis was recognized as being relatively small.

High-throughput TCR beta sequencing profiled peripheral blood CD8+ and CD4+ T cells from healthy donors, Susac syndrome patients and multiple sclerosis patients. Treatment-naive patients with stable or active relapsing-remitting disease fulfilling revised McDonald criteria were used as multiple sclerosis controls. CD8+ TEMRA cells were enriched by FACS, while bulk CD8+ and CD4+ T cells were purified by magnetic negative isolation. Blood was drawn into EDTA tubes, processed within 24 hours, and PBMCs were isolated by density gradient centrifugation. PBMCs destined for TCR sequencing were cryopreserved in liquid nitrogen and later thawed in a 37 °C water bath. The sorted or isolated CD4+, CD8+ and CD8+ TEMRA cells reached a purity of at least 90%. RNA was extracted with the RNeasy kit and about 0.5 to 1 ug was reverse transcribed using random hexamers. TCR beta CDR3 regions were amplified with the immunoSEQ multiplex PCR assay covering 54 Vbeta and 13 Jbeta segments. To correct PCR amplification bias, a synthetic template baseline was used for both primer optimization and computational correction. In the paper's pipeline: Only productive sequences were kept, with reads annotated to V, D and J genes according to IMGT and analyzed in immunoSEQ Analyzer. To calculate clonality, Shannon entropy was normalized by log2 of the number of productive unique sequences and then subtracted from one. For each patient and control, public and private clones were evaluated among the 100 most prevalent clones. A clone was defined as Susac-specific if it was absent from the healthy and MS cohorts, from roughly 980 published viral clones and from other ImmuneACCESS disease sequences. Using fastp at Q25 and MiXCR, TCRdb reprocessed the public reads and kept productive beta chains. Rows with one shared CDR3 protein collapse into an entry with the most common genes and DNA. Here the V and J calls rest on TCRdb's processing, not on the authors' analysis. Recorded for this sample are 250,000 to 300,000 distinct CDR3 sequences; around 85% of them occurred a single time. Roughly 0.21% of the sample is in the top ten clones.

The CDR3 holds 15 amino acids from the cysteine to the phenylalanine. Of the read, only the CDR3 DNA is kept; its 45 bases are in frame from base 1. The CDR1 and CDR2 encoded by the germline V gene are KGHDR and SFDVKD. Clipping removes 2 bases from V and 6 bases from J, with 3 as the unmatched junction base count. Sequenced sample: CD8+ T cells from PBMCs. The chain links TRBV24-1 with TRBJ2-1, with 10 bases matching TRBD2. The source is a human donor with multiple sclerosis. The nucleotide sequence is TGTGCCACCAGTGATTCCGGACTAGCGGTCAATGAGCAGTTCTTC. It is translated as CATSDSGLAVNEQFF.